This T cell receptor beta chain is from a study of blood T cell repertoires in COVID-19. Trimming removed 1 base from V and 2 bases from J; junction bases left unmatched: 4. The CDR3 has 15 amino acids. Germline values: CDR1 MGHRA, CDR2 YSYEKL. Clinical history as reported by participants underpinned cohort assignment. Generated by immunoSEQ multiplex PCR, the TCRdb table keeps only in-frame clones and is missing some. The sample has about 280,000 clones; 82% are singletons. J is TRBJ2-7 and V is TRBV4-1; TRBD2 matches at 8 bases. The receptor comes from a man in his forties or fifties who had been exposed to COVID-19. The sequencing sample was made of PBMCs or T cells enriched from blood (not recorded which). CDR3 nucleotide sequence: TGCGCCAGCAGCCAAGGACTAGCGCCAACCTACGAGCAGTACTTC. It specifies CASSQGLAPTYEQYF.